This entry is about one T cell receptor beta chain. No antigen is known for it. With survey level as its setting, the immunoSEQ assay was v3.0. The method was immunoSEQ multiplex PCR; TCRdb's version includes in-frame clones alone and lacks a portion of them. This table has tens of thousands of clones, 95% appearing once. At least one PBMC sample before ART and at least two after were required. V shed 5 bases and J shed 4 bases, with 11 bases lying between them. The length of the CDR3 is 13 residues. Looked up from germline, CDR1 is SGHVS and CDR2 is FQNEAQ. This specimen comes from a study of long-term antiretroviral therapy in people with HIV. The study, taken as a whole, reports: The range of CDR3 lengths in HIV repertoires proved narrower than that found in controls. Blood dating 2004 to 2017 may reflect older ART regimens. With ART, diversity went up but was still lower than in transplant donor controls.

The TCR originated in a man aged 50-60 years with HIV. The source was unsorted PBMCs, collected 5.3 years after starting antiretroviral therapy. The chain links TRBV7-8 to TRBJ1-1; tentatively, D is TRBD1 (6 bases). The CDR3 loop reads CASSDQGPTEAFF. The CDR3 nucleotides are TGTGCCAGCAGCGACCAGGGGCCCACTGAAGCTTTCTTT.